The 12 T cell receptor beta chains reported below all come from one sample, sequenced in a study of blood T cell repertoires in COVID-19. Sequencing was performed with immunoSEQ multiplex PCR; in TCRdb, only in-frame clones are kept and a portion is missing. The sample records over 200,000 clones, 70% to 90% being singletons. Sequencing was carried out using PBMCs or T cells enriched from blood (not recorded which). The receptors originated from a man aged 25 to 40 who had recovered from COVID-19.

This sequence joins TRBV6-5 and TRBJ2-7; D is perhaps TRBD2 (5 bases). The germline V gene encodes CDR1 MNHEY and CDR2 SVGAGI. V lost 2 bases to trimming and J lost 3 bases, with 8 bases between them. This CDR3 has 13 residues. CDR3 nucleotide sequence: TGTGCCAGCAGTTACCAGCGGTTCTACGAGCAGTACTTC. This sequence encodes CASSYQRFYEQYF.

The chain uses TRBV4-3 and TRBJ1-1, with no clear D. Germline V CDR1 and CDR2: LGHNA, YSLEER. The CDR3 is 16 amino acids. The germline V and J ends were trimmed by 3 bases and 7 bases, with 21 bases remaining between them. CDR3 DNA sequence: TGCGCCAGCAGCCATGGCGCGGCTGGGTACGATGGTGAAGCTTTCTTT. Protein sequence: CASSHGAAGYDGEAFF.

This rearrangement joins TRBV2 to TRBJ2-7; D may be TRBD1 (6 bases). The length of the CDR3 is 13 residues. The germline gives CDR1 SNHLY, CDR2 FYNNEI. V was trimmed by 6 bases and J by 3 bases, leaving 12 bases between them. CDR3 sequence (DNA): TGTGCCAGCAGGATGACAGGCGGCTACGAGCAGTACTTC. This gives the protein CASRMTGGYEQYF.

CDR3 DNA sequence: TGTGCCAGCAGCCAGACAGGTGAAGCTTTCTTT. The encoded protein is CASSQTGEAFF. The chain combines TRBV3-1 (or the pseudogene TRBV3-2) with TRBJ1-1, with D possibly matching TRBD1 (6 bases). This CDR3 has 11 residues. Trimming stripped 3 bases from V and 7 bases from J, with 6 bases between. Germline values: CDR1 LGHDT, CDR2 YNNKEL (reference sequence).

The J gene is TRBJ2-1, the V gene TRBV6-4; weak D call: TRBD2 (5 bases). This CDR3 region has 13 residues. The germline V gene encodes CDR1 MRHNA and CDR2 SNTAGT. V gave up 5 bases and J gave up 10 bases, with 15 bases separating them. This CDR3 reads CASSTTGEREQFF. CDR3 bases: TGTGCCAGCAGTACCACCGGGGAAAGGGAGCAGTTCTTC.

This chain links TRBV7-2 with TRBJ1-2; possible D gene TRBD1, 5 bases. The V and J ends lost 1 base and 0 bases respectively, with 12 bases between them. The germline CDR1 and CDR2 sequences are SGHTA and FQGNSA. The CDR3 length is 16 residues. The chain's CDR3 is CASSLGSRASNYGYTF. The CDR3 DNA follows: TGTGCCAGCAGCTTAGGGTCCAGGGCGTCTAACTATGGCTACACCTTC.

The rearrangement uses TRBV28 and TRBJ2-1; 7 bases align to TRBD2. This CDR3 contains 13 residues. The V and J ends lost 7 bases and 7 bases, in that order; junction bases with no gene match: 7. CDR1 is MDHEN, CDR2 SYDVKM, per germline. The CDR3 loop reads CASMGGSGNEQFF. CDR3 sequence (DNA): TGTGCCAGCATGGGCGGGAGTGGGAATGAGCAGTTCTTC. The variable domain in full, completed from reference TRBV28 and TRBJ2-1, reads DVKVTQSSRYLVKRTGEKVFLECVQDMDHENMFWYRQDPGLGLRLIYFSYDVKMKEKGDIPEGYSVSREKKERFSLILESASTNQTSMYLCASMGGSGNEQFFGPGTRLTVL.

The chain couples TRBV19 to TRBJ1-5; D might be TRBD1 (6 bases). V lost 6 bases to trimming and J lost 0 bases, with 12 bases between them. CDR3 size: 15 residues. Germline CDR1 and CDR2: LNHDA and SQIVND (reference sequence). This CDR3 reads CASSLQGFSNQPQHF. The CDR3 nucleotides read TGTGCCAGTAGCTTACAGGGCTTTAGCAATCAGCCCCAGCATTTT. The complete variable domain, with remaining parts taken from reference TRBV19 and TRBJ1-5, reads DGGITQSPKYLFRKEGQNVTLSCEQNLNHDAMYWYRQDPGQGLRLIYYSQIVNDFQKGDIAEGYSVSREKKESFPLTVTSAQKNPTAFYLCASSLQGFSNQPQHFGDGTRLSIL.

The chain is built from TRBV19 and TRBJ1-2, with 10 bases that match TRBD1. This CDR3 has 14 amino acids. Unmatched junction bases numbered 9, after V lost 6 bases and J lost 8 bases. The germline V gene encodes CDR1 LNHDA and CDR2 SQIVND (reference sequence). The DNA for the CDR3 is TGTGCCAGTAGCTCCGTCGACAGGGGGCGAGGCTACACCTTC. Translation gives CASSSVDRGRGYTF.

CDR3 in DNA: TGTGCCAGCAGCTGGGGAGGCGGGAGCACTGAAGCTTTCTTT. Amino acids: CASSWGGGSTEAFF. This chain links TRBV7-8 with TRBJ1-1; D remains unclear. Trimming took off 4 bases at V and 4 bases at J, with 13 bases between the two ends. This CDR3 is built from 14 residues. The germline V gene encodes CDR1 SGHVS and CDR2 FQNEAQ.

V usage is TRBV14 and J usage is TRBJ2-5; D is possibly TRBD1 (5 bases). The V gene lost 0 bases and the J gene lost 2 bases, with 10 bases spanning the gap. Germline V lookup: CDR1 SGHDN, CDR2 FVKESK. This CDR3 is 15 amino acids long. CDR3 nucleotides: TGTGCCAGCAGCCAAGACAGGGCAGGTCAAGAGACCCAGTACTTC. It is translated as CASSQDRAGQETQYF. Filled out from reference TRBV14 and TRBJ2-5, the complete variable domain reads EAGVTQFPSHSVIEKGQTVTLRCDPISGHDNLYWYRRVMGKEIKFLLHFVKESKQDESGMPNNRFLAERTGGTYSTLKVQPAELEDSGVYFCASSQDRAGQETQYFGPGTRLLVL.

CDR3 DNA: TGTGCCAGCAAGGAGGACAGGGGGATTTCACCCCTCCACTTT. Its protein is CASKEDRGISPLHF. The chain links TRBV7-6 to TRBJ1-6; 10 nucleotides match TRBD1. V shed 7 bases, J shed 9 bases, and the junction held 6 bases outside the gene matches. Germline V CDR1 and CDR2: SGHVS, FNYEAQ. This CDR3 region has 14 residues.